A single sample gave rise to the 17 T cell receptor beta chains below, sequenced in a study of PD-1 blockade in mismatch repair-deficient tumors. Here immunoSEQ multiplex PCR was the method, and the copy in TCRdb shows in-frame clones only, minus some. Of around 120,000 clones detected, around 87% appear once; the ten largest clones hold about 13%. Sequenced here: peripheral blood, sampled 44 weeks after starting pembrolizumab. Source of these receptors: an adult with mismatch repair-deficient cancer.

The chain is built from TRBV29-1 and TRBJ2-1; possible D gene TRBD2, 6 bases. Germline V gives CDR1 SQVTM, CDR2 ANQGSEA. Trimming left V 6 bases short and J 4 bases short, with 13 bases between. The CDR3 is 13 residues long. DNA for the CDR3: TGCAGCGTCGTCGGAGGGCGGTACAATGAGCAGTTCTTC. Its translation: CSVVGGRYNEQFF.

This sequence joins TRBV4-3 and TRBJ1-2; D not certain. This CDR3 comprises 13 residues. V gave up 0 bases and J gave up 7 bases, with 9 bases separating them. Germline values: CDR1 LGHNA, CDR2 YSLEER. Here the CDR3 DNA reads TGCGCCAGCAGCCAAGAGAGGGCGTTTGGCTACACCTTC. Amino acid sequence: CASSQERAFGYTF.

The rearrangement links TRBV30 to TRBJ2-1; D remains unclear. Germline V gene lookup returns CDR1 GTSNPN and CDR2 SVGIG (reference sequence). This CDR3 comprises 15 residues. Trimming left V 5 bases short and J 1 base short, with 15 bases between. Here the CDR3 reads CAWELGRPSYNEQFF. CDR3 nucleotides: TGTGCCTGGGAACTCGGACGCCCTTCCTACAATGAGCAGTTCTTC. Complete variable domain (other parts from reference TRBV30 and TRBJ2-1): SQTIHQWPATLVQPVGSPLSLECTVEGTSNPNLYWYRQAAGRGLQLLFYSVGIGQISSEVPQNLSASRPQDRQFILSSKKLLLSDSGFYLCAWELGRPSYNEQFFGPGTRLTVL.

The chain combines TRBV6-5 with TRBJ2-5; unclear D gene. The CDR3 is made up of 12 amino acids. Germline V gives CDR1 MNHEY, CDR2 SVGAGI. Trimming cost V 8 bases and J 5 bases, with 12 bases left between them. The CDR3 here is CASEGPGETQYF. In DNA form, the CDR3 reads TGTGCCAGCGAAGGGCCGGGCGAGACCCAGTACTTC.

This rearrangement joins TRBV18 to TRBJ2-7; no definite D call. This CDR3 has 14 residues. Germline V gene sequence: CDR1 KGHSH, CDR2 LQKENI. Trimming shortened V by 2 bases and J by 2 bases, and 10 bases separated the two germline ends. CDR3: CASSPITDPYEQYF. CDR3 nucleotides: TGTGCCAGCTCACCAATCACGGACCCCTACGAGCAGTACTTC. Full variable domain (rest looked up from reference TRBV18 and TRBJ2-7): NAGVMQNPRHLVRRRGQEARLRCSPMKGHSHVYWYRQLPEEGLKFMVYLQKENIIDESGMPKERFSAEFPKEGPSILRIQQVVRGDSAAYFCASSPITDPYEQYFGPGTRLTVT.

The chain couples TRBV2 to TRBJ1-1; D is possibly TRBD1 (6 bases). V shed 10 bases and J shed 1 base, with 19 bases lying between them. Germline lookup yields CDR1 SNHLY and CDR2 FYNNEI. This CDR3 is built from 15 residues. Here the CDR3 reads CATQPTGTQNTEAFF. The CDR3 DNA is TGTGCCACACAACCCACCGGGACACAGAACACTGAAGCTTTCTTT.

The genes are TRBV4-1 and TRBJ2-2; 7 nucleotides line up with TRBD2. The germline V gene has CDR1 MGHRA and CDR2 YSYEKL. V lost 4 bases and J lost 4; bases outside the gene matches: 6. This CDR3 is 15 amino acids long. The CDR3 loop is CASSPAGVRTGELFF. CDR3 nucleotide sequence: TGCGCCAGCAGCCCGGCGGGGGTTCGCACCGGGGAGCTGTTTTTT.

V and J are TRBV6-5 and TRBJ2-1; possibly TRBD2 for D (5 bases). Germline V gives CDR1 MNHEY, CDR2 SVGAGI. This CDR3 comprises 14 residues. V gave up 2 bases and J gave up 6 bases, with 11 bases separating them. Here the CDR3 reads CASSYASSVNEQFF. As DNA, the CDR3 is TGTGCCAGCAGTTACGCTAGCTCCGTCAATGAGCAGTTCTTC.

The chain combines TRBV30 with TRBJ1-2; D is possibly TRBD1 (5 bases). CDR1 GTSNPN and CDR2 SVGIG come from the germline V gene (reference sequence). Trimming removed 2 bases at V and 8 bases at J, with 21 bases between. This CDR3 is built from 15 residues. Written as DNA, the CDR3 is TGTGCCTGGAGTTCAATAAGTGGGGGGAAGGGCGGCTACACCTTC. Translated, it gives CAWSSISGGKGGYTF.

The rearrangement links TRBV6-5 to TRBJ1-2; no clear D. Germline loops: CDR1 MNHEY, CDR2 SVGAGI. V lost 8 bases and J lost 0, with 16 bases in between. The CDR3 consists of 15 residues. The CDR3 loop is CASLGGSLSNYGYTF. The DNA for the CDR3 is TGTGCCAGCCTCGGAGGTTCTTTATCTAACTATGGCTACACCTTC.

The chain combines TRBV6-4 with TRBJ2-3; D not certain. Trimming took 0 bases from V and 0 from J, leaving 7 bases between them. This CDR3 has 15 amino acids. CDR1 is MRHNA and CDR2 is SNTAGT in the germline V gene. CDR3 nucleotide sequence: TGTGCCAGCAGTGACTCCCCGGATAGCACAGATACGCAGTATTTT. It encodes CASSDSPDSTDTQYF.

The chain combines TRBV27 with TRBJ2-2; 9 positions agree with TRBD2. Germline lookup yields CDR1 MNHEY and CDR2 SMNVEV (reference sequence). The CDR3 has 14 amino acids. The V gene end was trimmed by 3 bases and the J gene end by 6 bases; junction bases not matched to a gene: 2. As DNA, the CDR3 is TGTGCCAGCAGTTTTCGCGGGAGGGCCGGGGAGCTGTTTTTT. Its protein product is CASSFRGRAGELFF.

CDR3 bases: TGTGCCAGCAGCCCCTCCTGGCAAGAGACCCAGTACTTC. This encodes CASSPSWQETQYF. The chain joins TRBV11-2 to TRBJ2-5, with no clear D. The CDR3 runs to 13 residues. Trimming removed 5 bases from V and 2 bases from J, with 9 bases in between. The V gene's germline CDR1 is SGHAT and CDR2 FQNNGV.

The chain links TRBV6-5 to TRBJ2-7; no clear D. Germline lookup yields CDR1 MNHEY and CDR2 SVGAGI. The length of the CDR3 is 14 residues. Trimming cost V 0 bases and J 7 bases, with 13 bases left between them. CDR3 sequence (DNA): TGTGCCAGCAGTTACTCTTCAGAAACGGGTGAGCAGTACTTC. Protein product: CASSYSSETGEQYF.

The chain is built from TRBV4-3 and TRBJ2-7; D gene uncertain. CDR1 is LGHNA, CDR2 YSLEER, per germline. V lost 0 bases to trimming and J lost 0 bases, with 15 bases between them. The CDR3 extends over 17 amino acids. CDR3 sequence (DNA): TGCGCCAGCAGCCAAGATTTTCGGGCAGCCAGCTCCTACGAGCAGTACTTC. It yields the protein CASSQDFRAASSYEQYF.

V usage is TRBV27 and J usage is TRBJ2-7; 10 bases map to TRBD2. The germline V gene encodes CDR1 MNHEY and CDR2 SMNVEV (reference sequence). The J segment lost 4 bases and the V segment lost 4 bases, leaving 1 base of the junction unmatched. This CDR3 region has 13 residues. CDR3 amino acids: CASSSSGSYEQYF. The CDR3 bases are TGTGCCAGCAGTTCTAGCGGGAGTTACGAGCAGTACTTC.

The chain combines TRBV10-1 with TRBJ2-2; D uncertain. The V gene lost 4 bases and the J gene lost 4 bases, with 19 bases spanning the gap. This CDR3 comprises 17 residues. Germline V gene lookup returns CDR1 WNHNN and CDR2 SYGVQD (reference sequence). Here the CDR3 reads CASSALTADRGTGELFF. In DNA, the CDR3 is TGCGCCAGCAGTGCCCTAACAGCTGACCGAGGCACCGGGGAGCTGTTTTTT.